These 22 T cell receptor beta chains were sequenced from one sample in a study of blood T cell repertoires in COVID-19. The protocol was immunoSEQ multiplex PCR, while the TCRdb copy is restricted to in-frame clones and leaves out a portion. The sample has just under 350,000 clones, more than 75% seen once. The material sequenced was peripheral blood. Receptors originate from a woman younger than 30 who had recovered from COVID-19.

The DNA of the CDR3 is TGTGCCAGCAGCCTTACAGGGTACACCGGGGAGCTGTTTTTT. Amino acids: CASSLTGYTGELFF. The V gene is TRBV7-8, the J gene TRBJ2-2; tentatively, D is TRBD1 (6 bases). V lost 5 bases to trimming and J lost 3 bases, with 10 bases between them. Germline assignment: CDR1 SGHVS and CDR2 FQNEAQ. The CDR3 is 14 residues long.

The genes are TRBV7-9 and TRBJ2-3; 12 nucleotides align to TRBD2. V trimming: 6 bases; J trimming: 3 bases; junction bases outside the gene matches: 4. Germline V gives CDR1 SEHNR, CDR2 FQNEAQ (reference sequence). The CDR3 loop spans 15 amino acids. The CDR3 nucleotides are TGTGCCAGCAGGCACACTAGCGGGGGGACAGATACGCAGTATTTT. This codes for CASRHTSGGTDTQYF.

CDR3 in amino acids: CASSQLSGHTQYF. CDR3 nucleotide sequence: TGTGCCAGCAGCCAACTAAGCGGTCATACGCAGTATTTT. This rearrangement joins TRBV3-1 (or the pseudogene TRBV3-2) to TRBJ2-3, with D perhaps TRBD2 (5 bases). This CDR3 comprises 13 residues. Trimming stripped 2 bases from V and 7 bases from J, with 10 bases between. Germline assignment: CDR1 LGHDT and CDR2 YNNKEL (reference sequence).

V usage is TRBV6-2 or TRBV6-3 and J usage is TRBJ1-2, with 7 bases matching TRBD1. Germline-derived CDR1 and CDR2 are MNHEY and SVGEGT. Trimming at V came to 0 bases and at J to 3 bases, leaving 4 bases not matched to a gene. This CDR3 is 15 amino acids long. Here the CDR3 reads CASSYSNRGYYGYTF. The CDR3 bases are TGTGCCAGCAGTTACTCCAACAGGGGCTACTATGGCTACACCTTC.

The genes are TRBV6-2 or TRBV6-3 and TRBJ1-1, with 7 bases fitting TRBD1. The CDR3 covers 16 residues. The junction had 14 bases not matched to a gene; V was cut back by 6 bases and J by 4 bases. Looked up from germline, CDR1 is MNHEY and CDR2 is SVGEGT. The CDR3 DNA reads as TGTGCCAGCAGCCCTCTCCTTCTCACAGGGGCCACTGAAGCTTTCTTT. Its protein product is CASSPLLLTGATEAFF.

V gene TRBV9 combines with J gene TRBJ1-4; weak D call: TRBD1 (6 bases). V was pared by 0 bases and J by 8 bases, with 14 bases between. In germline, CDR1 is SGDLS, CDR2 YYNGEE. The CDR3 consists of 15 residues. CDR3 in amino acids: CASSVDTGSAEKLFF. The CDR3 coding sequence is TGTGCCAGCAGCGTAGACACAGGGTCGGCAGAAAAACTGTTTTTT.

The chain recombines TRBV4-2 with TRBJ2-1; 10 nucleotides agree with TRBD2. Germline CDR1 and CDR2: LGHNA and YNFKEQ. CDR3 size: 16 residues. V gave up 3 bases and J gave up 6 bases; unmatched junction bases: 8. The CDR3 here is CASSHIAGGEGNEQFF. DNA for the CDR3: TGTGCCAGCAGCCATATAGCGGGAGGCGAGGGCAATGAGCAGTTCTTC.

The rearrangement uses TRBV6-2 or TRBV6-3 and TRBJ1-2, with 8 bases matching TRBD1. The CDR3 covers 13 residues. Trimming removed 5 bases from V and 8 bases from J; junction bases left unmatched: 7. Per germline, CDR1 MNHEY and CDR2 SVGEGT. CDR3 in amino acids: CASSGQGKGGYTF. The DNA for the CDR3 is TGTGCCAGCAGTGGACAGGGAAAGGGCGGCTACACCTTC.

CDR3 in DNA: TGTGCCAGCCGACAGGGGCGGCAGGGCTACACCTTC. It codes for CASRQGRQGYTF. V is TRBV19 and J is TRBJ1-2, with 8 nucleotides matching TRBD1. Per the germline V gene, CDR1 is LNHDA and CDR2 is SQIVND (reference sequence). This CDR3 spans 12 amino acids. The trim removed 9 bases at V and 8 bases at J, leaving 8 bases unmatched.

The chain is built from TRBV7-9 and TRBJ1-1; TRBD1 matches 8 bases. CDR3 length: 14 residues. Trimming removed 4 bases from V and 5 bases from J; junction bases left unmatched: 6. Germline CDR1 and CDR2: SEHNR and FQNEAQ (reference sequence). CDR3 in amino acids: CASSSWTGWTEAFF. DNA for the CDR3: TGTGCCAGCAGCTCCTGGACAGGGTGGACTGAAGCTTTCTTT.

The V gene is TRBV6-2 or TRBV6-3, the J gene TRBJ1-2, with TRBD1 matching 7 bases. The CDR3 is made up of 13 amino acids. Germline V gene lookup returns CDR1 MNHEY and CDR2 SVGEGT. Unmatched junction bases numbered 5, after V lost 2 bases and J lost 8 bases. CDR3: CASSYPGQMGYTF. As DNA, the CDR3 is TGTGCCAGCAGTTACCCGGGACAGATGGGCTACACCTTC.

The CDR3 DNA reads as TGTGCCAGTAGTACGACAAAACTAGCGGTCTATGAGCAGTTCTTC. This sequence encodes CASSTTKLAVYEQFF. V usage is TRBV19 and J usage is TRBJ2-1; 8 bases are a match to TRBD2. The CDR3 spans 15 residues. CDR1 is LNHDA and CDR2 is SQIVND in the germline V gene (reference sequence). V shed 4 bases, J shed 8 bases, and the junction held 10 bases outside the gene matches.

V and J are TRBV21-1 and TRBJ1-4; no check of the table's D call, TRBD1, against the DNA was made. TRBV21-1 is an annotated pseudogene. The length of the CDR3 is 16 residues. The CDR3 DNA sequence: TGTGCCAGCAGCAAGAATGACAGGGCAACTAATGAAAAACTGTTTTTT. This encodes CASSKNDRATNEKLFF.

This chain connects TRBV29-1 to TRBJ1-2; 8 nucleotides agree with TRBD1. This CDR3 comprises 13 residues. From germline, CDR1 is SQVTM and CDR2 ANQGSEA. J gave up 7 bases and V 4 bases, and 8 bases lay outside the gene matches. The CDR3: CSVAGTGVGGYTF. In DNA form, the CDR3 reads TGCAGCGTTGCCGGGACAGGTGTTGGTGGCTACACCTTC. Together with reference TRBV29-1 and TRBJ1-2, the CDR3 gives the full variable domain: SAVISQKPSRDICQRGTSLTIQCQVDSQVTMMFWYRQQPGQSLTLIATANQGSEATYESGFVIDKFPISRPNLTFSTLTVSNMSPEDSSIYLCSVAGTGVGGYTFGSGTRLTVV.

This clone was found a few times. The chain uses TRBV10-2 and TRBJ2-7, with D tentatively TRBD2 (5 bases). Germline loops: CDR1 WSHSY, CDR2 SAAADI. This CDR3 region has 12 residues. Trimming took off 3 bases at V and 5 bases at J, with 8 bases between the two ends. CDR3 in DNA: TGCGCCAGCAGTGACTCCGGGGACGAGCAGTACGTC. As protein: CASSDSGDEQYV.

The chain carries TRBV18 and TRBJ2-3; weak D call: TRBD1 (5 bases). Trimming left V 1 base short and J 5 bases short, with 16 bases between. Germline loops: CDR1 KGHSH, CDR2 LQKENI. This CDR3 spans 16 amino acids. CDR3 in amino acids: CASSPRQLTLGDTQYF. The DNA of the CDR3 is TGTGCCAGCTCACCACGACAGTTGACCCTCGGAGATACGCAGTATTTT.

The rearrangement links TRBV9 to TRBJ2-3, with D perhaps TRBD2 (6 bases). Trimming shortened V by 0 bases and J by 3 bases, and 14 bases separated the two germline ends. Germline assignment: CDR1 SGDLS and CDR2 YYNGEE. The CDR3 totals 16 residues. The CDR3 region is CASSVGSGSGTDTQYF. The CDR3 region has the DNA TGTGCCAGCAGCGTAGGGTCCGGGAGTGGGACAGATACGCAGTATTTT. The full variable domain, its missing parts supplied by reference TRBV9 and TRBJ2-3, is DSGVTQTPKHLITATGQRVTLRCSPRSGDLSVYWYQQSLDQGLQFLIQYYNGEERAKGNILERFSAQQFPDLHSELNLSSLELGDSALYFCASSVGSGSGTDTQYFGPGTRLTVL.

The V call is TRBV7-2, the J call TRBJ1-3; TRBD1 matches at 7 bases. CDR1 is SGHTA, CDR2 FQGNSA, per germline. This CDR3 spans 14 amino acids. Trimming at V came to 5 bases and at J to 2 bases, leaving 3 bases not matched to a gene. The CDR3 loop reads CASSPGTAGNTIYF. CDR3 DNA: TGTGCCAGCAGCCCCGGGACAGCTGGAAACACCATATATTTT. Filled out from reference TRBV7-2 and TRBJ1-3, the complete variable domain reads GAGVSQSPSNKVTEKGKDVELRCDPISGHTALYWYRQSLGQGLEFLIYFQGNSAPDKSGLPSDRFSAERTGGSVSTLTIQRTQQEDSAVYLCASSPGTAGNTIYFGEGSWLTVV.

This chain uses TRBV4-3 with TRBJ2-2; 7 nucleotides align to TRBD2. Germline V gives CDR1 LGHNA, CDR2 YSLEER. The CDR3 has 16 residues. The trim removed 0 bases at V and 4 bases at J, leaving 5 bases unmatched. CDR3 nucleotide sequence: TGCGCCAGCAGCCAAGACTCGGGAGGCCCCACCGGGGAGCTGTTTTTT. This sequence encodes CASSQDSGGPTGELFF.

The count of this clone is one. The CDR3, as DNA: TGTGCCAGCAGCCCGCCGGGACTAGCAGCCGGGGAGCTGTTTTTT. As protein: CASSPPGLAAGELFF. V usage is TRBV3-1 (or the pseudogene TRBV3-2) and J usage is TRBJ2-2, with 9 nucleotides matching TRBD2. V gave up 4 bases and J gave up 6 bases; unmatched junction bases: 6. CDR1 LGHDT and CDR2 YNNKEL come from the germline V gene (reference sequence). The CDR3 consists of 15 residues.

The V and J genes are TRBV30 and TRBJ1-2; D call uncertain. This CDR3 is built from 14 residues. Germline-derived CDR1 and CDR2 are GTSNPN and SVGIG (reference sequence). Trimming pared 0 bases from V and 0 bases from J, leaving 8 bases between. The CDR3 DNA is TGTGCCTGGAGTGTACGAGCATCTAACTATGGCTACACCTTC. It yields the protein CAWSVRASNYGYTF.

V gene TRBV11-3 combines with J gene TRBJ2-1; TRBD2 agrees at 12 bases. The CDR3 is 15 amino acids. Per germline, CDR1 SGHNT and CDR2 YENEEA. The junction had 1 base not matched to a gene; V was cut back by 3 bases and J by 4 bases. The CDR3 DNA follows: TGTGCCAGCAGCTTGACTAGCGGGAGATACAATGAGCAGTTCTTC. Protein sequence: CASSLTSGRYNEQFF.